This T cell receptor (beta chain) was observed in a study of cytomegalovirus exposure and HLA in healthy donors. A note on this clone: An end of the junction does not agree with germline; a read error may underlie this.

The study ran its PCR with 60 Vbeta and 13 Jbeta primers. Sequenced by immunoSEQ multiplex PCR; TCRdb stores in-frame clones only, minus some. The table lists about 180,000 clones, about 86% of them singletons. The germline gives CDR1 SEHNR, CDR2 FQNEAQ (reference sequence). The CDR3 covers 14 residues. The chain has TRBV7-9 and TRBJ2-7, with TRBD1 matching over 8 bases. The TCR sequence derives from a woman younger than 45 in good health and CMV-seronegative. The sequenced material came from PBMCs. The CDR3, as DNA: TGCGCCAGCAGCCAAGGACAGGGAGGATACGAGCAGTACTTC. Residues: CASSQGQGGYEQYF.